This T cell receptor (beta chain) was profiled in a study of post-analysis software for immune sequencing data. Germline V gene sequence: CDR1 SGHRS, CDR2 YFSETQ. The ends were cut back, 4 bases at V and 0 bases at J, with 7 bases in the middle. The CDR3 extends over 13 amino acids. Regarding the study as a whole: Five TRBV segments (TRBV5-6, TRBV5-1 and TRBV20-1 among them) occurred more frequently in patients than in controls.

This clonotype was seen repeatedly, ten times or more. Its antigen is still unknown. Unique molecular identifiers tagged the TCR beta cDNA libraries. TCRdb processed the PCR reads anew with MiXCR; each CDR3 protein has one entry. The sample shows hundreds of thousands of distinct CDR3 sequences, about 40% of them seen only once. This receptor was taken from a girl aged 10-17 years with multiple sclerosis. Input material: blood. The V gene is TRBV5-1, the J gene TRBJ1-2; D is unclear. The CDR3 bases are TGCGCCAGCAGCACCGGGCCTAACTATGGCTACACCTTC. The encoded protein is CASSTGPNYGYTF.